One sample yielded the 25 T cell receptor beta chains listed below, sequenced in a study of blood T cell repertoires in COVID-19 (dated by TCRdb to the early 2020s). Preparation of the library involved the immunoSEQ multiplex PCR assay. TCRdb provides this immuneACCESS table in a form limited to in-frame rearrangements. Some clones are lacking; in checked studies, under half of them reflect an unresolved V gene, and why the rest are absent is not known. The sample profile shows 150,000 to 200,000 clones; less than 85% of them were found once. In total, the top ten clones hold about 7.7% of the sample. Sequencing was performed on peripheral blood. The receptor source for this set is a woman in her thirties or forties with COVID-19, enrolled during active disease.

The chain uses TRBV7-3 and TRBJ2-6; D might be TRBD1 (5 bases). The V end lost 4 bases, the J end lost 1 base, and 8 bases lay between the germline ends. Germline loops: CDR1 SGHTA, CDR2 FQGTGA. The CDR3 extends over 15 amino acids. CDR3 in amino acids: CASSSPGSGANVLTF. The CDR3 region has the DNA TGTGCCAGCAGCTCTCCAGGGTCTGGGGCCAACGTCCTGACTTTC. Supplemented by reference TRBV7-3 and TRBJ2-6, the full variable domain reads GAGVSQTPSNKVTEKGKYVELRCDPISGHTALYWYRQSLGQGPEFLIYFQGTGAADDSGLPNDRFFAVRPEGSVSTLKIQRTERGDSAVYLCASSSPGSGANVLTFGAGSRLTVL.

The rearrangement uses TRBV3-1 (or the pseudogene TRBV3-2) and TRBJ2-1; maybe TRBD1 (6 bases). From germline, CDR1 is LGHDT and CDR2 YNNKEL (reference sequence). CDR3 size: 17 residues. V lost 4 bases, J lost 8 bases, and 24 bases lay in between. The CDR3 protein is CASSPPPVLGGRDEQFF. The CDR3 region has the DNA TGTGCCAGCAGCCCGCCCCCGGTTCTAGGGGGTAGGGATGAGCAGTTCTTC.

The CDR3 is CASSLAGPGGLQPQHF. The CDR3 DNA sequence: TGTGCCAGCAGCTTGGCCGGGCCAGGGGGGTTGCAGCCCCAGCATTTT. The chain carries TRBV5-6 and TRBJ1-5, with 7 bases lining up with TRBD1. Trimming cost V 0 bases and J 7 bases; bases outside gene matches: 10. The germline V gene encodes CDR1 SGHDT and CDR2 YYEEEE. The CDR3 spans 16 residues.

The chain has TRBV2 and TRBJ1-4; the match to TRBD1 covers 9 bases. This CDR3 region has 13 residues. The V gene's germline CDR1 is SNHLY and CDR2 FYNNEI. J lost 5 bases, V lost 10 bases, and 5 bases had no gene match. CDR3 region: CATYRGLNEKLFF. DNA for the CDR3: TGTGCCACCTACAGGGGGCTGAATGAAAAACTGTTTTTT.

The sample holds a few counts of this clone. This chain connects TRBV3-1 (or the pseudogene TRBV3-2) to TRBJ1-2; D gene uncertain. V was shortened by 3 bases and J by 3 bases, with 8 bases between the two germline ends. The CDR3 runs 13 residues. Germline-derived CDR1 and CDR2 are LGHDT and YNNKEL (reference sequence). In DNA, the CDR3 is TGTGCCAGCAGCCAGTCCCAGTACTATGGCTACACCTTC. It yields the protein CASSQSQYYGYTF.

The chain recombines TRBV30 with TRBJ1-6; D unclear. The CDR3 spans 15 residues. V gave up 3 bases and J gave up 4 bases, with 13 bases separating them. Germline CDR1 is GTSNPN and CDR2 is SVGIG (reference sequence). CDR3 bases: TGTGCCTGGAGGAGCGAGAGCCTTTATAATTCACCCCTCCACTTT. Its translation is CAWRSESLYNSPLHF.

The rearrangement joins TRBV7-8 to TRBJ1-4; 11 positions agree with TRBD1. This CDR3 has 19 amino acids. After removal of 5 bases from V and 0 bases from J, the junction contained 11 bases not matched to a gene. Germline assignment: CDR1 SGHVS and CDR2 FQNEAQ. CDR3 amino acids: CASSLFAGQGASTNEKLFF. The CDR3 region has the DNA TGTGCCAGCAGCCTTTTCGCTGGACAGGGGGCTTCAACTAATGAAAAACTGTTTTTT.

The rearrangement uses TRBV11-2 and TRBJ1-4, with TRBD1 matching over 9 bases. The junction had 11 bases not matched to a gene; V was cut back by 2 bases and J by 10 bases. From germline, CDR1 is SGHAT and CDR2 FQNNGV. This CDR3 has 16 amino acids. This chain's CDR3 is CASSLPMGQGKRKLFF. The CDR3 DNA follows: TGTGCCAGCAGCTTACCAATGGGACAGGGAAAAAGAAAACTGTTTTTT. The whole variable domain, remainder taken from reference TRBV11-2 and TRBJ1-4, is EAGVAQSPRYKIIEKRQSVAFWCNPISGHATLYWYQQILGQGPKLLIQFQNNGVVDDSQLPKDRFSAERLKGVDSTLKIQPAKLEDSAVYLCASSLPMGQGKRKLFFGSGTQLSVL.

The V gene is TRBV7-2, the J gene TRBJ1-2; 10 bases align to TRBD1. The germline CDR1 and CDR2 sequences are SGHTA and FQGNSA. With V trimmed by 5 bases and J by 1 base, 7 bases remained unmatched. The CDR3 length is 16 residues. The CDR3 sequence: CASSPTGTGVNYGYTF. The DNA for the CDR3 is TGTGCCAGCAGCCCAACAGGGACAGGGGTTAACTATGGCTACACCTTC.

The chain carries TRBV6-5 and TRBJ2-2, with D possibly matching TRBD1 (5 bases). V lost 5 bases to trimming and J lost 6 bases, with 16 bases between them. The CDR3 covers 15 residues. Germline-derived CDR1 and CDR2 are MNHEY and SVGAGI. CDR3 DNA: TGTGCCAGCAGTCGACGACAGATTTGGCCCGGGGAGCTGTTTTTT. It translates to CASSRRQIWPGELFF.

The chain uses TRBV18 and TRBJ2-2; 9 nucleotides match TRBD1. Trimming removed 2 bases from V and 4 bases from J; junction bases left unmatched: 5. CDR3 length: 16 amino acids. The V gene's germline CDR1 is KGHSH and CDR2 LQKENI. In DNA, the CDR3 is TGTGCCAGCTCACCAAGGGACAGGGCGTCCACCGGGGAGCTGTTTTTT. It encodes CASSPRDRASTGELFF. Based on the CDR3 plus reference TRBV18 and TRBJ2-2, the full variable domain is NAGVMQNPRHLVRRRGQEARLRCSPMKGHSHVYWYRQLPEEGLKFMVYLQKENIIDESGMPKERFSAEFPKEGPSILRIQQVVRGDSAAYFCASSPRDRASTGELFFGEGSRLTVL.

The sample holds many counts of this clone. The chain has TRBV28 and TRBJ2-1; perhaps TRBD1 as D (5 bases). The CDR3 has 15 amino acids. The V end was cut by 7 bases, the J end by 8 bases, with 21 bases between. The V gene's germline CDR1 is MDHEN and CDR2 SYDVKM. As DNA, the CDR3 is TGTGCCAGCATGTGGGGCCTCGAGAGAGACCATGAGCAGTTCTTC. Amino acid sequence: CASMWGLERDHEQFF.

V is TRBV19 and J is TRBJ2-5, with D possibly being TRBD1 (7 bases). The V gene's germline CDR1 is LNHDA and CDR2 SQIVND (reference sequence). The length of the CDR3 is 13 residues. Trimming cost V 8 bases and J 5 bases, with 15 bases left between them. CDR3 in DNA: TGTGCCAGTTCTAACTCAGGGGGGGAGACCCAGTACTTC. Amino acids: CASSNSGGETQYF.

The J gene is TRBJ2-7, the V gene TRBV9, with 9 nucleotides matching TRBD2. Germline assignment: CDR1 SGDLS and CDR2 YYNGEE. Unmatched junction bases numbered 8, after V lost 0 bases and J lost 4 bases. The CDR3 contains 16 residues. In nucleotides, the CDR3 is TGTGCCAGCAGCGTAGTCGTCGGGACTAGCATGTACGAGCAGTACTTC. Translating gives CASSVVVGTSMYEQYF.

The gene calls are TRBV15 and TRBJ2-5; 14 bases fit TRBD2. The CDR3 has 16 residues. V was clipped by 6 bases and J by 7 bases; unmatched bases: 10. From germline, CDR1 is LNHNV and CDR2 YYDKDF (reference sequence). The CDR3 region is CATRLAGTSGRVTQYF. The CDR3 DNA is TGTGCCACCAGACTCGCCGGGACTAGCGGGAGAGTGACCCAGTACTTC.

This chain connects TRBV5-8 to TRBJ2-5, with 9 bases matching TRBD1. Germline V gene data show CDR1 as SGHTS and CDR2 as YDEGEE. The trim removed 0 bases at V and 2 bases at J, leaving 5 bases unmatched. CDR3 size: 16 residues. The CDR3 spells CASSLGRDRAQETQYF. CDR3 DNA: TGTGCCAGCAGCTTGGGCCGGGACAGGGCTCAAGAGACCCAGTACTTC.

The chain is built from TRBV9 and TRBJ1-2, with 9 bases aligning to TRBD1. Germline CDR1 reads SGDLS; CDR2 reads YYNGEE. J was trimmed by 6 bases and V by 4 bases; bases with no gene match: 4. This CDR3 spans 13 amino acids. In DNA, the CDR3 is TGTGCCAGCAGCCAGGACAGGGGAAATGGCTACACCTTC. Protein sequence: CASSQDRGNGYTF.

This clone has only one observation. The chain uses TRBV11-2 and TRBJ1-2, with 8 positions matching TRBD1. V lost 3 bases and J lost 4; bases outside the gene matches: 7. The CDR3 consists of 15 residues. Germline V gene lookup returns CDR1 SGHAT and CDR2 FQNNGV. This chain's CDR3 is CASSLQGAGAYGYTF. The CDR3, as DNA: TGTGCCAGCAGCTTGCAGGGGGCAGGTGCCTATGGCTACACCTTC.

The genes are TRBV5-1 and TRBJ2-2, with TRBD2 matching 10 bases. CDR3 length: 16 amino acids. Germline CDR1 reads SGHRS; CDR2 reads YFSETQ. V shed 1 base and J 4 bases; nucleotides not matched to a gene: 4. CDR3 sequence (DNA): TGCGCCAGCAGCTTGACTAGCGGGATCGTCACCGGGGAGCTGTTTTTT. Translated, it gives CASSLTSGIVTGELFF.

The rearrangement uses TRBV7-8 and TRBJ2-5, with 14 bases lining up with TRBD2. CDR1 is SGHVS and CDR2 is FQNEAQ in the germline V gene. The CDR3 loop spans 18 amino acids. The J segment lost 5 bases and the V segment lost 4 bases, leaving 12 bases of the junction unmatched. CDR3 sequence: CASSSGLAGGTFGETQYF. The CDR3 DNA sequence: TGTGCCAGCAGCTCCGGACTAGCGGGGGGCACATTCGGGGAGACCCAGTACTTC.

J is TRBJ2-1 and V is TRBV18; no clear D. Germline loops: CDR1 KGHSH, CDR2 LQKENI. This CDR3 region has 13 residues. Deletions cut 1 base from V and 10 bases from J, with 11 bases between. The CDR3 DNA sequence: TGTGCCAGCTCACCACTACCGTCGGAGGAGCAGTTCTTC. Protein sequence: CASSPLPSEEQFF.

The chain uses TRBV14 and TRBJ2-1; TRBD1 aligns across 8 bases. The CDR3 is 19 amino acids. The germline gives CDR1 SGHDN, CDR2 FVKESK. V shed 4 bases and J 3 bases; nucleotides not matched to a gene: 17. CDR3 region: CASSRQSLRRTGYYNEQFF. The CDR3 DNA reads TGTGCCAGCAGCCGCCAAAGCCTACGTAGGACAGGGTACTACAATGAGCAGTTCTTC.

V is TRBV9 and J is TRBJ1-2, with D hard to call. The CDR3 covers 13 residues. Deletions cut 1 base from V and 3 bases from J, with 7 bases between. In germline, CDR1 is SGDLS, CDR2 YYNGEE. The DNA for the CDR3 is TGTGCCAGCAGCGTAAGCAGCGACTATGGCTACACCTTC. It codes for CASSVSSDYGYTF.

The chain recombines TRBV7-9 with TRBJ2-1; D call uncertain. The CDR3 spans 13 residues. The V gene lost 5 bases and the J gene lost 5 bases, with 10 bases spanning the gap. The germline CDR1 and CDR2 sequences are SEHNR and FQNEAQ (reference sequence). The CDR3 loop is CASSPPSNNEQFF. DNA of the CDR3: TGTGCCAGCAGCCCCCCTAGTAACAATGAGCAGTTCTTC.

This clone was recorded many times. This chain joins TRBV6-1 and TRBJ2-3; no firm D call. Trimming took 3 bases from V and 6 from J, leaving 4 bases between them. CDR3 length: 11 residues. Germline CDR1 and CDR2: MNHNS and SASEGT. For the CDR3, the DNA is TGTGCCAGCAGTGAGTCGGATACGCAGTATTTT. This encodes CASSESDTQYF.